This TCR beta chain is drawn from a study of cytomegalovirus exposure and HLA in healthy donors. General study points: A highly shared variant cluster was judged a likely technical artifact. A missense variant in DCLRE1C was later tied to TCR beta V- and J-gene trimming. Earlier analysis yielded a pattern in which most TCR beta V segments were productive about 87% or about 30% of the time.

Primers included in the PCR were 60 Vbeta and 13 Jbeta primers. Measured with immunoSEQ multiplex PCR; TCRdb has only the in-frame clones, and not every one. This table holds 150,000 to 200,000 clones, under 85% found once. Germline V gene lookup returns CDR1 SQVTM and CDR2 ANQGSEA. The CDR3 sequence is 13 residues long. V was cut by 7 bases and J by 4 bases, with 16 bases left in between. Note on this clone: What it recognizes is unknown.

The receptor was derived from a woman in her 30s in good health and CMV-seronegative. The sequenced material came from PBMCs. The V gene is TRBV29-1, the J gene TRBJ1-2; D gene uncertain. In DNA, the CDR3 is TGCAGCGCCAAACGGCAGGCTGGCTATGGCTACACCTTC. Its translation: CSAKRQAGYGYTF.